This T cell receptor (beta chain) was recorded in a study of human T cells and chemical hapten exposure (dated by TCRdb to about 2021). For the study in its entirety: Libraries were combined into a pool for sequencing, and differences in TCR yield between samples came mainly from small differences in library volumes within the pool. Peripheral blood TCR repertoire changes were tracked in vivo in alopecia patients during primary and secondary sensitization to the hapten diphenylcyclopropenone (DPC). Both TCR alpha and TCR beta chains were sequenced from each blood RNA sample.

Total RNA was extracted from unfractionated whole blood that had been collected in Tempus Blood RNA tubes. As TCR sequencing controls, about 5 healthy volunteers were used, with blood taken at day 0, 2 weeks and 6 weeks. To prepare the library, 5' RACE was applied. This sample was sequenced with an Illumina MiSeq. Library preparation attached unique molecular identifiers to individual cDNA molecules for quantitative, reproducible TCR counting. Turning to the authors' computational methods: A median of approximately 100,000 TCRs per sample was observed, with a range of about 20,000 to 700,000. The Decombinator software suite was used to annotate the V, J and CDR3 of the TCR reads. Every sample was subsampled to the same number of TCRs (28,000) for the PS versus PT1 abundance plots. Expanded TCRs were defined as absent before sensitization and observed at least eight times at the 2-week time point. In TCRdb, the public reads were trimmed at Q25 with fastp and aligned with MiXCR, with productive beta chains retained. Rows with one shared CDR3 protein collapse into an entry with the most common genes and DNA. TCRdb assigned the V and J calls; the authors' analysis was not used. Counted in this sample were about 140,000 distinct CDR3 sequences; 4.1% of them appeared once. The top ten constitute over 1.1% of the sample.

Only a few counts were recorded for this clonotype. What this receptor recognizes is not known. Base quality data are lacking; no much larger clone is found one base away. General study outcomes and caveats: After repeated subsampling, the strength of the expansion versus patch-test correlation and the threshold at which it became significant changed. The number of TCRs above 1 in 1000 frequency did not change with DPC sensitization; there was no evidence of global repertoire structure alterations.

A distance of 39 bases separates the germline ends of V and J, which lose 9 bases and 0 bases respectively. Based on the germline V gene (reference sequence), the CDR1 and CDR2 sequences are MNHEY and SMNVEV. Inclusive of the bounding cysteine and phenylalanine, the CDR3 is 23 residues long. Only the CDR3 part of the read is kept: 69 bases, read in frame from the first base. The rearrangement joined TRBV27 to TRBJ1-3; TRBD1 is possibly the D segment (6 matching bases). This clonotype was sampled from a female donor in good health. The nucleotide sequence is TGTGCCAGAGGGATTAAGACCAAACCTCGGACAGCCGGAGCCCCTTGCTCTGGAAACACCATATATTTT. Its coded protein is CARGIKTKPRTAGAPCSGNTIYF.